One sample yielded the 18 T cell receptor beta chains listed below, sequenced in a study of CD8 T cells in cerebrospinal fluid in Alzheimer's disease. Each CDR3 protein gets one entry in TCRdb, which reprocessed the 10x single-cell sequencing reads and gives no DNA. Its table records several hundred distinct CDR3 sequences. Sequencing used cerebrospinal fluid. These receptors all stem from a human donor in good health.

In terms of frequency, this clonotype is medium-sized. The J gene is TRBJ2-2, the V gene TRBV3-1; TCRdb lists TRBD1, though no DNA is available to test this call. The germline CDR1 and CDR2 sequences are LGHDT and YNNKEL (reference sequence). The CDR3 has 19 amino acids. The CDR3 is CASSQDTGAGTYGHGELFF.

Judged by frequency, this clonotype is medium-sized. The chain has TRBV30 and TRBJ2-7; TCRdb's D call, TRBD1, is unchecked because there is no DNA. Germline CDR1 and CDR2: GTSNPN and SVGIG (reference sequence). This CDR3 contains 14 residues. The CDR3 reads CACPRKGGAGEQYF.

Measured by frequency, this clonotype is medium-sized. The CDR3 reads CSAPTGQGYGYTF. The chain has TRBV20-1 and TRBJ1-2; TCRdb reports TRBD1, a call that lacks DNA to check it against. The CDR3 sequence is 13 residues long. CDR1 DFQATT and CDR2 SNEGSKA come from the germline V gene (reference sequence).

Its frequency marks this clonotype as large (0.1 to 1%). The chain has TRBV6-5 and TRBJ1-1; checking the TCRdb D call of TRBD1 is not possible without DNA. Germline V gives CDR1 MNHEY, CDR2 SVGAGI. The CDR3 runs to 16 residues. The CDR3 region is CASSYSNRYLNTEAFF.

Measured by frequency, this clonotype is medium-sized. V usage is TRBV2 and J usage is TRBJ1-2; without DNA, the TCRdb call of TRBD1 cannot be checked. The CDR3 contains 15 residues. Germline assignment: CDR1 SNHLY and CDR2 FYNNEI. Here the CDR3 reads CASSEVGQGVEGYTF.

This clonotype is classed as medium-sized by frequency. This chain's CDR3 is CASSLGTTEAFF. The chain has TRBV5-1 and TRBJ1-1. The CDR3 has 12 amino acids. Germline CDR1 reads SGHRS; CDR2 reads YFSETQ.

This clonotype registers medium-sized by frequency. This chain connects TRBV7-8 to TRBJ2-7. Per the germline V gene, CDR1 is SGHVS and CDR2 is FQNEAQ. The CDR3 runs to 13 residues. The CDR3 spells CASSLGGNLEQYF.

This clonotype is classed as medium-sized by frequency. V and J are TRBV12-3 or TRBV12-4 and TRBJ1-1; TCRdb selects TRBD1, and the lack of DNA leaves this call unchecked. The CDR3 totals 14 residues. Here the CDR3 reads CASIPVGRFTEAFF.

This clonotype is called medium-sized based on its frequency. The genes are TRBV11-2 and TRBJ2-1; TCRdb's assignment of TRBD1 cannot be checked, as there is no DNA. This CDR3 has 17 residues. Looked up from germline, CDR1 is SGHAT and CDR2 is FQNNGV. The CDR3 here is CASSLAQGQGSKDEQFF.

This clonotype is medium-sized (0.01 to 0.1%) by frequency. The chain links TRBV9 to TRBJ2-3. The CDR3 contains 14 residues. Germline V CDR1 and CDR2: SGDLS, YYNGEE. This CDR3 is CASSVGVSTDTQYF.

By frequency, this clonotype is medium-sized. The CDR3 here is CASSPELGNSYGYTF. This rearrangement joins TRBV5-1 to TRBJ1-2. CDR1 is SGHRS, CDR2 YFSETQ, per germline. The CDR3 has 15 residues.

The chain is built from TRBV19 and TRBJ2-7; TCRdb's D call of TRBD1 is untestable without DNA. The CDR3 runs to 15 residues. Per the germline V gene, CDR1 is LNHDA and CDR2 is SQIVND (reference sequence). The CDR3: CASSTNTGGNSEQYF.

This clonotype is identified as large (0.1 to 1%) from frequency. The chain employs TRBV3-1 and TRBJ2-2; TCRdb gives TRBD1 as the D gene, but with no DNA this cannot be confirmed. The CDR3 has 15 amino acids. Germline values: CDR1 LGHDT, CDR2 YNNKEL (reference sequence). CDR3 sequence: CASSPGTGDTGELFF.

This clonotype ranks as medium-sized in terms of frequency. This CDR3 is CSARDIGSSGNTIYF. The rearrangement uses TRBV20-1 and TRBJ1-3. The CDR3 totals 15 residues. The germline gives CDR1 DFQATT, CDR2 SNEGSKA (reference sequence).

This clonotype registers large (0.1 to 1%) by frequency. The chain links TRBV7-2 to TRBJ2-5; TCRdb outputs TRBD1, but without DNA this stays unchecked. There are 16 residues in the CDR3. The germline V gene has CDR1 SGHTA and CDR2 FQGNSA. The CDR3: CASSSRDRGRPETQYF. The full variable domain, completed using reference TRBV7-2 and TRBJ2-5, is GAGVSQSPSNKVTEKGKDVELRCDPISGHTALYWYRQSLGQGLEFLIYFQGNSAPDKSGLPSDRFSAERTGGSVSTLTIQRTQQEDSAVYLCASSSRDRGRPETQYFGPGTRLLVL.

This clonotype ranks as medium-sized (0.01 to 0.1%) in terms of frequency. This chain uses TRBV2 with TRBJ2-1; absent DNA, TCRdb's TRBD2 call cannot be checked. This CDR3 comprises 15 residues. The germline V gene encodes CDR1 SNHLY and CDR2 FYNNEI. The CDR3 loop is CASSYRVAGYNEQFF.

This clonotype is medium-sized by frequency. The chain employs TRBV29-1 and TRBJ1-2. The germline gives CDR1 SQVTM, CDR2 ANQGSEA. The CDR3 spans 14 residues. CDR3: CSVAHLVSTDGYTF.

By frequency, this clonotype is medium-sized. CDR3 in amino acids: CASSSQFPQGTREAFF. This chain uses TRBV19 with TRBJ1-1; TCRdb lists TRBD1, though no DNA is available to test this call. The CDR3 has 16 residues. Germline V gives CDR1 LNHDA, CDR2 SQIVND (reference sequence).